This is a list of T cell receptor beta chains from one sample in a study of shared clonotypes between healthy human individuals. Sequencing used immunoSEQ multiplex PCR; TCRdb keeps in-frame clones, though not all of them. This sample has a few million clones, with 85% to 95% found just once. Sequenced material: naive CD4+ T cells from PBMCs. Every receptor here comes from a man younger than 30 in good health. Some clones in this sample may be carry-over from other donors' samples. Both conserved end residues are part of each CDR3. Each record gives: clone size, D gene, CDR3 length, J gene, V gene, CDR3 protein, CDR3 DNA. D genes are given only for firm matches. Where a row states a size, it is once, few, many or the class of an expanded clone; other rows omit it.

clone_size: -
d_call: -
cdr3_length: 15
j_call: TRBJ2-7
v_call: TRBV6-4
cdr3_aa: CASSDYSLSSYEQYF
cdr3_nt: TGTGCCAGCAGTGACTACTCGTTGAGCTCCTACGAGCAGTACTTC

clone_size: -
d_call: TRBD2
cdr3_length: 14
j_call: TRBJ2-5
v_call: TRBV11-2
cdr3_aa: CASSRTRGEETQYF
cdr3_nt: TGTGCCAGCAGCCGGACTAGAGGGGAAGAGACCCAGTACTTC

clone_size: -
d_call: TRBD1
cdr3_length: 17
j_call: TRBJ1-2
v_call: TRBV7-9
cdr3_aa: CASSRGQGTAQVYGYTF
cdr3_nt: TGTGCCAGCAGCCGTGGACAGGGAACGGCGCAAGTCTATGGCTACACCTTC

clone_size: -
d_call: -
cdr3_length: 15
j_call: TRBJ1-3
v_call: TRBV11-2
cdr3_aa: CASSLVGGSGNTIYF
cdr3_nt: TGTGCCAGCAGCTTAGTCGGGGGATCCGGAAACACCATATATTTT

clone_size: -
d_call: -
cdr3_length: 14
j_call: TRBJ1-1
v_call: TRBV2
cdr3_aa: CASSDVAANTEAFF
cdr3_nt: TGTGCCAGCAGTGATGTGGCGGCGAACACTGAAGCTTTCTTT

clone_size: -
d_call: -
cdr3_length: 15
j_call: TRBJ2-7
v_call: TRBV11-2
cdr3_aa: CASSLPWGPGYEQYF
cdr3_nt: TGTGCCAGCAGCTTGCCCTGGGGACCCGGCTACGAGCAGTACTTC

clone_size: -
d_call: -
cdr3_length: 15
j_call: TRBJ2-7
v_call: TRBV6-5
cdr3_aa: CASSYSREVPYEQYF
cdr3_nt: TGTGCCAGCAGTTACTCGAGGGAGGTACCCTACGAGCAGTACTTC

clone_size: -
d_call: -
cdr3_length: 14
j_call: TRBJ2-7
v_call: TRBV5-1
cdr3_aa: CASSLEVRDYEQYF
cdr3_nt: TGCGCCAGCAGCTTGGAAGTCAGGGATTACGAGCAGTACTTC

clone_size: -
d_call: -
cdr3_length: 10
j_call: TRBJ2-1
v_call: TRBV20-1
cdr3_aa: CSARFGQQFF
cdr3_nt: TGCAGTGCTAGGTTCGGGCAGCAGTTCTTC

clone_size: -
d_call: TRBD1
cdr3_length: 15
j_call: TRBJ1-4
v_call: TRBV6-1
cdr3_aa: CASSELGRGNEKLFF
cdr3_nt: TGTGCCAGCAGTGAACTCGGCAGGGGGAATGAAAAACTGTTTTTT

clone_size: -
d_call: -
cdr3_length: 17
j_call: TRBJ1-2
v_call: TRBV18
cdr3_aa: CASSPLGGLGDLGGYTF
cdr3_nt: TGTGCCAGCTCACCCCTCGGAGGGTTGGGGGACCTCGGGGGCTACACCTTC

clone_size: once
d_call: -
cdr3_length: 12
j_call: TRBJ2-6
v_call: TRBV6-6
cdr3_aa: CASSPGANVLTF
cdr3_nt: TGTGCCAGCTCACCTGGGGCCAACGTCCTGACTTTC

clone_size: -
d_call: TRBD1
cdr3_length: 11
j_call: TRBJ2-7
v_call: TRBV6-1
cdr3_aa: CAGRGGGEQYF
cdr3_nt: TGTGCCGGACGAGGGGGCGGGGAGCAGTACTTC

clone_size: -
d_call: -
cdr3_length: 14
j_call: TRBJ2-3
v_call: TRBV9
cdr3_aa: CASSALGGTDTQYF
cdr3_nt: TGTGCCAGCAGCGCTCTGGGCGGCACAGATACGCAGTATTTT

clone_size: once
d_call: -
cdr3_length: 15
j_call: TRBJ1-2
v_call: TRBV6-1
cdr3_aa: CASSGELGANYGYTF
cdr3_nt: TGTGCCAGCAGTGGTGAGTTGGGAGCTAACTATGGCTACACCTTC

clone_size: -
d_call: TRBD1
cdr3_length: 13
j_call: TRBJ2-1
v_call: TRBV18
cdr3_aa: CASSTDRVNEQFF
cdr3_nt: TGTGCCAGCTCAACGGACAGGGTAAATGAGCAGTTCTTC

clone_size: once
d_call: TRBD2
cdr3_length: 16
j_call: TRBJ2-1
v_call: TRBV5-4
cdr3_aa: CASSSMTSGRAGEQFF
cdr3_nt: TGTGCCAGCAGCTCGATGACTAGCGGGAGGGCCGGGGAGCAGTTCTTC

clone_size: -
d_call: -
cdr3_length: 15
j_call: TRBJ2-1
v_call: TRBV25-1
cdr3_aa: CASSTPGSSYNEQFF
cdr3_nt: TGTGCCAGCAGTACCCCCGGGTCCTCCTACAATGAGCAGTTCTTC

clone_size: -
d_call: -
cdr3_length: 14
j_call: TRBJ2-5
v_call: TRBV6-5
cdr3_aa: CASSYSLGGETQYF
cdr3_nt: TGTGCCAGCAGTTACTCCCTCGGTGGGGAGACCCAGTACTTC

clone_size: -
d_call: TRBD2
cdr3_length: 16
j_call: TRBJ2-7
v_call: TRBV5-4
cdr3_aa: CASSPTGTSSRLEQYF
cdr3_nt: TGTGCCAGCAGCCCGACCGGGACTAGCTCTAGACTCGAGCAGTACTTC

clone_size: -
d_call: -
cdr3_length: 15
j_call: TRBJ1-5
v_call: TRBV28
cdr3_aa: CASSFGGSGNQPQHF
cdr3_nt: TGTGCCAGCAGTTTCGGGGGCTCCGGCAATCAGCCCCAGCATTTT

clone_size: -
d_call: TRBD2
cdr3_length: 15
j_call: TRBJ2-1
v_call: TRBV7-9
cdr3_aa: CASSELAGPYNEQFF
cdr3_nt: TGTGCCAGCAGCGAACTAGCGGGACCTTACAATGAGCAGTTCTTC

clone_size: once
d_call: -
cdr3_length: 13
j_call: TRBJ1-3
v_call: TRBV28
cdr3_aa: CASKDNSGNTIYF
cdr3_nt: TGTGCCAGCAAGGATAACTCTGGAAACACCATATATTTT

clone_size: few
d_call: -
cdr3_length: 13
j_call: TRBJ1-2
v_call: TRBV27
cdr3_aa: CASSLSDGGSYTF
cdr3_nt: TGTGCCAGCAGTTTATCTGACGGAGGGAGCTACACCTTC

clone_size: -
d_call: TRBD1
cdr3_length: 15
j_call: TRBJ1-4
v_call: TRBV5-1
cdr3_aa: CASSLGGQGNEKLFF
cdr3_nt: TGCGCCAGCAGCTTGGGGGGACAGGGGAATGAAAAACTGTTTTTT

clone_size: once
d_call: TRBD2
cdr3_length: 15
j_call: TRBJ2-7
v_call: TRBV5-4
cdr3_aa: CASKGWLAGAEEQYF
cdr3_nt: TGTGCCAGCAAGGGGTGGCTAGCGGGAGCAGAAGAGCAGTACTTC

clone_size: -
d_call: -
cdr3_length: 16
j_call: TRBJ1-2
v_call: TRBV28
cdr3_aa: CASSITGTPISSGYTF
cdr3_nt: TGTGCCAGCAGTATAACGGGGACTCCCATATCGTCCGGCTACACCTTC